Given below is one T cell receptor (beta chain) in context. Its target is unknown. The CDR3 is 14 amino acids. CDR1 and CDR2 from the germline V gene are LGHNA and YNFKEQ. Trimming shortened V by 6 bases and J by 4 bases, and 10 bases separated the two germline ends. This entry is derived from a study of T cell responses to AZD1222 COVID-19 vaccine. Profiled with immunoSEQ multiplex PCR; TCRdb holds only in-frame clones, not every one. The table shows about 130,000 clones, with about 87% occurring only once. Regarding the study as a whole: It was only a handful of AZD1222 recipients who were seropositive at baseline. Following two doses of AZD1222, Spike-specific TCR breadth and depth rose. White British people made up most donors, females outnumbered males, and clonal diversity was possibly underestimated. In the spike-specific TCR repertoire, nearly half reportedly target unmutated variant regions.

The clonotype was recovered from an adult in good health. The V gene is TRBV4-2, the J gene TRBJ2-6, with D possibly being TRBD2 (5 bases). The input for sequencing was peripheral blood, taken on day 0 of AZD1222 vaccination. The DNA for the CDR3 is TGTGCCAGCAGTCAGGAGGTCGGGGCCAACGTCCTGACTTTC. Amino acids: CASSQEVGANVLTF.